Listed below are T cell receptor beta chains from one sample, sequenced in a study of technical replicates of blood from a few donors. The protocol was immunoSEQ multiplex PCR, while the TCRdb copy is restricted to in-frame clones and leaves out a portion. Among almost 70,000 clones listed, around nine tenths were seen once. Material for sequencing was T cells isolated from PBMCs. Source of these receptors: a human donor in good health. Each CDR3 is given with its conserved first and last residue. Each record gives: D gene, CDR3 length, clone size, V gene, J gene, CDR3 DNA, CDR3 protein. The D gene is left open where the match is weak. Not all rows give a size; the values are once, few, many and, for expanded clones, a class.

>.|16|.|TRBV5-5|TRBJ1-5
TGTGCCAGCAGCTTGGAGGTCCAGAGGGGCAATCAGCCCCAGCATTTT
CASSLEVQRGNQPQHF
>TRBD1|14|.|TRBV28|TRBJ2-3
TGTGCCAGCAGTTTAGGACAGGACACAGATACGCAGTATTTT
CASSLGQDTDTQYF
>TRBD2|15|.|TRBV4-3|TRBJ2-3
TGCGCCAGCAGCCAAGGGCTAGCGGGAGCAGATACGCAGTATTTT
CASSQGLAGADTQYF
>.|15|.|TRBV6-5|TRBJ1-4
TGTGCCAGCAGTACAGGCCTAGCAACTAATGAAAAACTGTTTTTT
CASSTGLATNEKLFF
>.|15|.|TRBV10-2|TRBJ2-3
TGCGCCAGCAGTGAGGCCCGAGCGGGCGATGATACGCAGTATTTT
CASSEARAGDDTQYF
>TRBD2|16|.|TRBV25-1|TRBJ2-3
TGTGCCAGCAGTGAAATGGGTAGCGGGAGGGCAGATACGCAGTATTTT
CASSEMGSGRADTQYF
>TRBD1|17|.|TRBV6-1|TRBJ2-1
TGTGCCAGCAGTGAGCCATCCCAGGGGGCCCTATACAATGAGCAGTTCTTC
CASSEPSQGALYNEQFF
>TRBD1|14|few|TRBV19|TRBJ1-1
TGTGCCAGTAGTATGGGACAGGGAGGCGCTGAAGCTTTCTTT
CASSMGQGGAEAFF
>.|15|.|TRBV19|TRBJ2-1
TGTGCCAGTAGTATAGGACAGTCCTCCTACAATGAGCAGTTCTTC
CASSIGQSSYNEQFF
>TRBD2|15|.|TRBV27|TRBJ2-7
TGTGCCAGCAGTTGGGGGGGGAGCGGGCTATACGAGCAGTACTTC
CASSWGGSGLYEQYF
>TRBD1|17|.|TRBV11-2|TRBJ1-3
TGTGCCAGCAGCTTAGGACAGGGAAGTTACTCTGGAAACACCATATATTTT
CASSLGQGSYSGNTIYF
>.|14|.|TRBV5-5|TRBJ2-7
TGTGCCAGCAGCCCCGAGGCAGCCTTCTACGAGCAGTACTTC
CASSPEAAFYEQYF
>TRBD1|16|.|TRBV6-1|TRBJ2-7
TGTGCCAGCAGTGAATTATACGAGGACAGGGGCTACGAGCAGTACTTC
CASSELYEDRGYEQYF
>.|12|few|TRBV15|TRBJ1-1
TGTGCCACCAGCAGAATAAACACTGAAGCTTTCTTT
CATSRINTEAFF
>.|14|.|TRBV6-5|TRBJ2-7
TGTGCCAGCAGTTACGCGGACAGAGGTGGGGAGCAGTACTTC
CASSYADRGGEQYF
>TRBD1|14|.|TRBV2|TRBJ1-1
TGTGCCAGCCTTGGGGGCAGGGGGGACACTGAAGCTTTCTTT
CASLGGRGDTEAFF
>.|15|.|TRBV5-1|TRBJ2-2
TGCGCCAGCTCCCGGGACTCTTCGAACACCGGGGAGCTGTTTTTT
CASSRDSSNTGELFF
>TRBD1|13|.|TRBV10-3|TRBJ1-2
TGTGCCATCAGTGGAGGGACAGGGCGAGGCTACACCTTC
CAISGGTGRGYTF
>TRBD1|18|.|TRBV19|TRBJ2-6
TGTGCCAGTAGTATGGGACAGGGGATAGGCTCTGGGGCCAACGTCCTGACTTTC
CASSMGQGIGSGANVLTF
>TRBD2|14|.|TRBV7-2|TRBJ2-1
TGTGCCAGCAGCCTCCCTAGCGGGAAGGGTGAGCAGTTCTTC
CASSLPSGKGEQFF
>TRBD1|15|once|TRBV19|TRBJ1-1
TGTGCCAGTAGTATAGAGGGACAGGCGAACACTGAAGCTTTCTTT
CASSIEGQANTEAFF
>TRBD2|16|.|TRBV6-1|TRBJ2-3
TGTGCCAGCAGTGAAAGGGCTAGCGGGACAACAGATACGCAGTATTTT
CASSERASGTTDTQYF
>TRBD1|16|.|TRBV11-3|TRBJ2-7
TGTGCCAGCAGCTTAGTCTCCGGGACAGTCGGTTACGAGCAGTACTTC
CASSLVSGTVGYEQYF
>.|15|.|TRBV6-4|TRBJ2-1
TGTGCCAGCAGTGCATATAGCGGAGTGACTAATGAGCAGTTCTTC
CASSAYSGVTNEQFF
>.|17|.|TRBV5-6|TRBJ1-5
TGTGCCAGCAGCCTTTTTCAGGGGAACGGAAACTTTCAGCCCCAGCATTTT
CASSLFQGNGNFQPQHF
>TRBD1|12|.|TRBV29-1|TRBJ2-5
TGCAGCGCCGTGGGACAGGGACAGACCCAGTACTTC
CSAVGQGQTQYF
>TRBD2|13|.|TRBV11-2|TRBJ2-1
TGTGCCAGCAGCCTACTAGCGTTGAATGAGCAGTTCTTC
CASSLLALNEQFF
>TRBD1|16|.|TRBV27|TRBJ2-7
TGTGCCAGCAGTTTAGCCAGGGACAGCTCCCTCTACGAGCAGTACTTC
CASSLARDSSLYEQYF
>.|15|.|TRBV11-2|TRBJ2-6
TGTGCCAGCACGGACATCCCTTCTGGGGCCAACGTCCTGACTTTC
CASTDIPSGANVLTF
>.|14|.|TRBV5-4|TRBJ1-2
TGTGCCAGCAGCTTGCCAGGAACGATAGGTGGCTACACCTTC
CASSLPGTIGGYTF
>TRBD1|16|.|TRBV18|TRBJ1-2
TGTGCCAGCACCCCGGGACAGGGGGCGCTGAGCTATGGCTACACCTTC
CASTPGQGALSYGYTF
>.|13|.|TRBV11-2|TRBJ2-7
TGTGCCAGCAGCTTAAGGCGGATCTACGAGCAGTACTTC
CASSLRRIYEQYF
>.|18|.|TRBV9|TRBJ2-7
TGTGCCAGCAGCGTGGGTTTAAACGGGGGAGCGGCCTCCTACGAGCAGTACTTC
CASSVGLNGGAASYEQYF
>.|11|.|TRBV9|TRBJ2-1
TGTGCCAGCACCGAAGGAGGGGAGCAGTTCTTC
CASTEGGEQFF
>.|14|.|TRBV18|TRBJ2-1
TGTGCCAGCTCATTCGGGACTCGTGGACATGAGCAGTTCTTC
CASSFGTRGHEQFF
>TRBD1|13|.|TRBV6-5|TRBJ1-3
TGTGCCGTAACTCAGGGGGGTGGAAACACCATATATTTT
CAVTQGGGNTIYF
>.|15|.|TRBV7-8|TRBJ1-5
TGTGCCAGCAGCTTAGTTTCAGGGTCCAATCAGCCCCAGCATTTT
CASSLVSGSNQPQHF
>.|15|.|TRBV4-1|TRBJ1-1
TGCGCCAGCAGCCAAGATCTTAGGAGTAGCACTGAAGCTTTCTTT
CASSQDLRSSTEAFF
>.|16|.|TRBV9|TRBJ1-5
TGTGCCAGCAGCGTAGGGCGGGATGGGAGCAATCAGCCCCAGCATTTT
CASSVGRDGSNQPQHF
>TRBD2|14|.|TRBV10-3|TRBJ2-3
TGTGCCATCAGTGAGGGGCGGGAGGCAGATACGCAGTATTTT
CAISEGREADTQYF
>TRBD1|14|.|TRBV11-3|TRBJ1-4
TGTGCCAGCAGCTTAGACCAGGGACAGCAAAAACTGTTTTTT
CASSLDQGQQKLFF
>.|12|.|TRBV7-3|TRBJ2-1
TGTGCCAGCAGCTCCCAGGGGAATGAGCAGTTCTTC
CASSSQGNEQFF
>TRBD2|14|.|TRBV5-6|TRBJ2-5
TGTGCCAGCAGCTTGACGCGGGAGGAAGAGACCCAGTACTTC
CASSLTREEETQYF
>TRBD1|17|.|TRBV19|TRBJ1-2
TGTGCCAGTAGTATCATCATGCGGACAGGGGAATCAGCGGGCTACACCTTC
CASSIIMRTGESAGYTF
>.|14|few|TRBV5-4|TRBJ2-2
TGTGCCAGCAGCTTGGACAGACCTACCGGGGAGCTGTTTTTT
CASSLDRPTGELFF
>TRBD1|14|.|TRBV28|TRBJ1-5
TGTGCCAGCAGGGGTAGACAGGGGGGTCAGCCCCAGCATTTT
CASRGRQGGQPQHF
>TRBD1|15|.|TRBV2|TRBJ2-1
TGTGCCGGCGAAGCGAACAGGGGTGGGTACAATGAGCAGTTCTTC
CAGEANRGGYNEQFF
>.|14|.|TRBV5-1|TRBJ1-1
TGCGCCAGCAGCTTGGGAGAGGGCGACACTGAAGCTTTCTTT
CASSLGEGDTEAFF
>.|14|.|TRBV5-1|TRBJ1-2
TGCGCCAGCAGCTTGGCAGAGGGAGGCTATGGCTACACCTTC
CASSLAEGGYGYTF
>TRBD1|15|.|TRBV30|TRBJ2-7
TGTGCCTGGAGTGGCAAACCGGGACAGGGCTACGAGCAGTACTTC
CAWSGKPGQGYEQYF
>TRBD2|15|.|TRBV15|TRBJ2-5
TGTGCCACCAGCAGAGATGGACTAGCGGGAGAGACCCAGTACTTC
CATSRDGLAGETQYF
>.|17|.|TRBV18|TRBJ2-6
TGTGCCAGCTCACCACCGCAGGGTAGCTCTGGGGCCAACGTCCTGACTTTC
CASSPPQGSSGANVLTF
>TRBD2|16|.|TRBV19|TRBJ2-7
TGTGCCAGTAGTATGGGGCTAGCGGGAGGGCGCTACGAGCAGTACTTC
CASSMGLAGGRYEQYF
>.|13|.|TRBV28|TRBJ2-3
TGTGCCAGCACCCCCTCGCGGACAGATACGCAGTATTTT
CASTPSRTDTQYF
>.|14|.|TRBV11-2|TRBJ1-1
TGTGCCAGCAGCTTAGTCGGGGGAAGGACTGAAGCTTTCTTT
CASSLVGGRTEAFF
>TRBD1|15|once|TRBV4-2|TRBJ1-5
TGTGCCAGCAGCCAAGATTCAGGGGGCGGTCAGCCCCAGCATTTT
CASSQDSGGGQPQHF
>.|13|once|TRBV7-3|TRBJ1-1
TGTGCCAGCAGCTTACAGGTTAGGGGTGAAGCTTTCTTT
CASSLQVRGEAFF
>.|11|.|TRBV30|TRBJ2-1
TGTGCCTGGAGTCCATACAATGAGCAGTTCTTC
CAWSPYNEQFF